Below, one T cell receptor (beta chain) is given with its context. The data originate from a study of blood T cell repertoires in COVID-19. For the study at large: Acute and convalescent COVID-19 specimens originated in the United States, Italy and Spain.

TCRdb's copy holds only in-frame clones and misses some; the assay was immunoSEQ multiplex PCR. Among some 400,000 clones listed, 85% to 90% were seen once. This clonotype was sampled from a man aged 30 to 45 who had recovered from COVID-19. Sequenced material: PBMCs or T cells enriched from blood (not recorded which).

The CDR3 is CASNAGYGYTF. The CDR3 DNA sequence: TGTGCCAGCAATGCAGGCTATGGCTACACCTTC. The chain uses TRBV12-3 or TRBV12-4 and TRBJ1-2; D is undetermined. The CDR3 runs to 11 residues. Trimming removed 7 bases from V and 4 bases from J, with 7 bases in between.